This is a list of T cell receptor beta chains from one sample in a study of shared clonotypes between healthy human individuals. The repertoire was sequenced with immunoSEQ multiplex PCR; TCRdb's copy has only in-frame clones and lacks some. This table holds some 480,000 clones, around 79% found once. Material for sequencing was PBMCs. The receptors derive from a woman aged 40 to 50 in good health. Some clones in this sample may be carry-over from other donors' samples. Both conserved end residues are part of each CDR3. A D gene is named only where the DNA matches it firmly. Clone size is shown for a subset of rows, as once, few, many or a class of expanded clone.

clone size | J gene | V gene | D gene | CDR3 DNA | CDR3 protein
NA | TRBJ2-3 | TRBV5-6 | NA | TGTGCCAGCAGCTTGGGGGACAGCTCAGCGGGAGTAACCCCGAGATCGCAGTATTTT | CASSLGDSSAGVTPRSQYF
NA | TRBJ2-3 | TRBV2 | TRBD2 | TGTGCCAGCAGTGTCGCGGGAGGGGATACGCAGTATTTT | CASSVAGGDTQYF
NA | TRBJ1-1 | TRBV28 | TRBD1 | TGTGCCAGCAGTTTGACAGGGTGGAGCACTGAAGCTTTCTTT | CASSLTGWSTEAFF
few | TRBJ2-2 | TRBV5-1 | TRBD2 | TGCGCCAGCAGCTTGGGACTAGCGGGCTTGGGCACCGGGGAGCTGTTTTTT | CASSLGLAGLGTGELFF
NA | TRBJ2-3 | TRBV11-3 | TRBD2 | TGTGCCAGCAGCTTAGATACCGGGACTAGCGGGAGTGGTGGTACGCAGTATTTT | CASSLDTGTSGSGGTQYF
NA | TRBJ2-5 | TRBV7-3 | TRBD1 | TGTGCCAGCACCGGGACAGTTCAAGAGACCCAGTACTTC | CASTGTVQETQYF
NA | TRBJ2-5 | TRBV28 | TRBD1 | TGTGCCAGCAGTTGGACAGGGGAGTGGGAGACCCAGTACTTC | CASSWTGEWETQYF
NA | TRBJ2-7 | TRBV30 | TRBD2 | TGTGCCTGGAGTGTACCGGGGGGAAAACCCTACGAGCAGTACTTC | CAWSVPGGKPYEQYF
NA | TRBJ2-7 | TRBV7-8 | TRBD2 | TGTGCCAGCAGCTTTAGCGGGAGTGTGTACGAGCAGTACTTC | CASSFSGSVYEQYF
few | TRBJ2-2 | TRBV27 | TRBD1 | TGTGCCAGCAGTTTCACCGGGACAGCAAATAGCGGGGAGCTGTTTTTT | CASSFTGTANSGELFF
NA | TRBJ1-2 | TRBV6-5 | NA | TGTGCCAGCAGTACGACAGGTTTAGCTAACTATGGCTACACCTTC | CASSTTGLANYGYTF
NA | TRBJ1-3 | TRBV15 | NA | TGTGCCACCAGCAGAGAGGGTCTCTCTGGAAACACCATATATTTT | CATSREGLSGNTIYF
NA | TRBJ2-6 | TRBV9 | NA | TGTGCCAGCAGACGGACTGGGTCTGGGGCCAACGTCCTGACTTTC | CASRRTGSGANVLTF
NA | TRBJ2-3 | TRBV4-1 | NA | TGCGCCAGCAGCCAAGGCCCTAATTCAGGGGATACGCAGTATTTT | CASSQGPNSGDTQYF
NA | TRBJ1-1 | TRBV19 | NA | TGTGCCAGTAGTATAGGCGAGCCAGGGGCGGGGAGCACTGAAGCTTTCTTT | CASSIGEPGAGSTEAFF
NA | TRBJ1-2 | TRBV10-3 | NA | TGTGCCATCCTACGGGCCGGATCCTATGGCTACACCTTC | CAILRAGSYGYTF
NA | TRBJ2-1 | TRBV7-6 | NA | TGTGCCAGCAGCTTAGCGCCCGGCAGGGACGGTGAGCAGTTCTTC | CASSLAPGRDGEQFF
NA | TRBJ2-2 | TRBV7-7 | NA | TGTGCCAGCCGTAAATTCCCCTCAGGGGCCGACACCGGGGAGCTGTTTTTT | CASRKFPSGADTGELFF
NA | TRBJ2-3 | TRBV6-1 | TRBD1 | TGTGCCAGCAGTGAAGGGACAGGGGTAGGCACAGATACGCAGTATTTT | CASSEGTGVGTDTQYF
few | TRBJ2-5 | TRBV7-2 | NA | TGTGCCAGCAGCTTAGGTTTCGAGGAGACCCAGTACTTC | CASSLGFEETQYF
NA | TRBJ2-1 | TRBV18 | TRBD1 | TGTGCCAGCTCACCCACAACCGGGACAGGGGGTAACAATGAGCAGTTCTTC | CASSPTTGTGGNNEQFF
NA | TRBJ2-3 | TRBV30 | NA | TGTGCCTGGAACCCCAGGGAAATCACAGATACGCAGTATTTT | CAWNPREITDTQYF
NA | TRBJ2-5 | TRBV4-1 | NA | TGCGCCAGCAGACCGGGACTTGGAGAGACCCAGTACTTC | CASRPGLGETQYF
NA | TRBJ2-1 | TRBV27 | TRBD2 | TGTGCCAGCAGTTTCAACTTTCGGGGCAGCGGGAGATCCTACAATGAGCAGTTCTTC | CASSFNFRGSGRSYNEQFF
NA | TRBJ1-2 | TRBV18 | NA | TGTGCCAGCTCACCACAATCTAGGGGAACTAACTATGGCTACACCTTC | CASSPQSRGTNYGYTF
NA | TRBJ2-7 | TRBV7-3 | NA | TGTGCCAGCAGCTTAAGTCCAGGTAGCTACGAGCAGTACTTC | CASSLSPGSYEQYF
NA | TRBJ2-7 | TRBV7-8 | NA | TGTGCCAGCAGTGAAAGTGTGGGGGCCCCCTACGAGCAGTACTTC | CASSESVGAPYEQYF
NA | TRBJ2-7 | TRBV5-1 | TRBD1 | TGCGCCAGCAGCTTGAGACAGGGATACGAGCAGTACTTC | CASSLRQGYEQYF
NA | TRBJ2-1 | TRBV7-9 | TRBD2 | TGTGCCAGCAGCTTGACTAGCGGACACAATGAGCAGTTCTTC | CASSLTSGHNEQFF
NA | TRBJ1-4 | TRBV7-9 | NA | TGTGCCAGCAGCTTGGCCGGGGCTCGTGAAAAACTGTTTTTT | CASSLAGAREKLFF
NA | TRBJ1-5 | TRBV28 | TRBD1 | TGTGCCAGCAGTTTATCCTGGACAGGGGGCAATCAGCCCCAGCATTTT | CASSLSWTGGNQPQHF